This T cell receptor (beta chain) was found in a study of response to subunit inactivated influenza vaccine. Study-wide results and limits: The authors put forward the suggestion that each seasonal influenza vaccination may bring in only a limited number of new T cells.

This clonotype has at least ten counts. Its antigen is unidentified. With 0 bases clipped from V and 0 bases from J, the junction kept 4 bases outside the gene matches. This CDR3 is built from 18 residues. Per germline, CDR1 MNHEY and CDR2 SVGAGI. Each CDR3 protein gets one entry after TCRdb re-called the RT-PCR reads with MiXCR. The sample includes approximately 530,000 distinct CDR3 sequences, over 10% seen only once; the top ten take around 13%. The J gene is TRBJ2-6, the V gene TRBV6-5; 8 nucleotides align to TRBD1. Source: PBMCs from blood, taken around seven weeks after vaccination. The receptor comes from a man in his forties or fifties who received an inactivated influenza vaccine. This CDR3 reads CASSYSTGAYSGANVLTF. Here the CDR3 DNA reads TGTGCCAGCAGTTACTCGACAGGGGCCTACTCTGGGGCCAACGTCCTGACTTTC.